A selection of T cell receptor beta chains follows, all from one sample in a study of beta chain features in type 1 diabetes. TCRdb's table, derived via immunoSEQ multiplex PCR, lists solely in-frame clones and lacks some. The repertoire holds hundreds of thousands of clones, over 11% seen once, with roughly 0.04% in the top ten. Input material: naive CD4+ T cells from blood. These receptor sequences come from a young man in good health. The CDR3 runs from the conserved cysteine through the conserved F or W. D genes are given only for firm matches. For some rows the clone size is stated as once, few or many, or as a class when expanded; others skip it.

V: TRBV6-5; D: NA; size: NA; J: TRBJ2-1; DNA: TGTGCCAGCAGTTACTCCCATTCTTACAATGAGCAGTTCTTC; CDR3: CASSYSHSYNEQFF
V: TRBV30; D: NA; size: NA; J: TRBJ1-3; DNA: TGTGCCTTCCAACCCGAAAACACCATATATTTT; CDR3: CAFQPENTIYF
V: TRBV5-6; D: NA; size: NA; J: TRBJ1-2; DNA: TGTGCCAGCAGCCCCGGACTGGGGGGCTACACCTTC; CDR3: CASSPGLGGYTF
V: TRBV6-5; D: NA; size: few; J: TRBJ2-7; DNA: TGTGCCAGCACCAGTCTTGCCTACGAGCAGTACTTC; CDR3: CASTSLAYEQYF
V: TRBV29-1; D: NA; size: few; J: TRBJ1-4; DNA: TGCAGCGTTGAAGATTGGTGGGATAATGAAAAACTGTTTTTT; CDR3: CSVEDWWDNEKLFF
V: TRBV7-9; D: NA; size: few; J: TRBJ1-4; DNA: TGTGCCAGCAGCTCCAGCAGGGTGCAGGAAAAACTGTTTTTT; CDR3: CASSSSRVQEKLFF
V: TRBV7-9; D: TRBD1; size: few; J: TRBJ1-1; DNA: TGTGCCAGCAGCTCCCCGGGACAGCTAGAAGCTTTCTTT; CDR3: CASSSPGQLEAFF
V: TRBV25-1; D: TRBD2; size: NA; J: TRBJ2-1; DNA: TGTGCCAGCAGTGAGAGGACTAGCGGGCACTCCTACAATGAGCAGTTCTTC; CDR3: CASSERTSGHSYNEQFF
V: TRBV5-1; D: TRBD1; size: NA; J: TRBJ2-3; DNA: TGCGCCAGCAGCTGGCGGACAGGGTCTAGCACAGATACGCAGTATTTT; CDR3: CASSWRTGSSTDTQYF
V: TRBV27; D: TRBD1; size: few; J: TRBJ2-2; DNA: TGTGCCAGCAGACGGACAGGGCGAAACACCGGGGAGCTGTTTTTT; CDR3: CASRRTGRNTGELFF
V: TRBV7-9; D: NA; size: NA; J: TRBJ2-5; DNA: TGTGCCAGCGGAGGGGGCTTGTGGGAGACCCAGTACTTC; CDR3: CASGGGLWETQYF
V: TRBV4-3; D: TRBD2; size: few; J: TRBJ2-3; DNA: TGCTCCAGCAGCCAAGCCATGACCGGGACTAGCGGGAGCCCCGATACGCAGTATTTT; CDR3: CSSSQAMTGTSGSPDTQYF
V: TRBV19; D: NA; size: few; J: TRBJ2-7; DNA: TGTGCCAGTAGTATAGAGCGGAGCTACGAGCAGTACTTC; CDR3: CASSIERSYEQYF
V: TRBV2; D: TRBD1; size: NA; J: TRBJ2-1; DNA: TGTGCCAGCAGTGACAGGGGGATTGGCAATGAGCAGTTCTTC; CDR3: CASSDRGIGNEQFF
V: TRBV6-1; D: NA; size: NA; J: TRBJ2-4; DNA: TGTGCCAGCACCTCCGGGCAGGGAAACATTCAGTACTTC; CDR3: CASTSGQGNIQYF
V: TRBV29-1; D: NA; size: NA; J: TRBJ1-2; DNA: TGCAGCGTTGTGAAGGGTGGCTATGGCTACACCTTC; CDR3: CSVVKGGYGYTF
V: TRBV30; D: NA; size: few; J: TRBJ1-3; DNA: TGTGCCTGGGACAGAAACTCTGGAAACACCATATATTTT; CDR3: CAWDRNSGNTIYF
V: TRBV29-1; D: TRBD2; size: few; J: TRBJ2-5; DNA: TGCAGCGTAAAGACTAGCGGAGCCCAAGAGACCCAGTACTTC; CDR3: CSVKTSGAQETQYF
V: TRBV30; D: TRBD1; size: few; J: TRBJ1-3; DNA: TGTGCCTGGAGTGGACAGGGGGGGACCTCTGGAAACACCATATATTTT; CDR3: CAWSGQGGTSGNTIYF
V: TRBV9; D: NA; size: NA; J: TRBJ2-7; DNA: TGTGCCAGCAGCGTAGAGGGGACCGGAGTTGGGGAGCAGTACTTC; CDR3: CASSVEGTGVGEQYF
V: TRBV9; D: NA; size: few; J: TRBJ2-7; DNA: TGTGCCAGCAGTCGAACTGGAAAATACGAGCAGTACTTC; CDR3: CASSRTGKYEQYF
V: TRBV25-1; D: TRBD1; size: NA; J: TRBJ1-1; DNA: TGTGCCAGCAGTGAAGGATCAGGGGGAGGCACTGAAGCTTTCTTT; CDR3: CASSEGSGGGTEAFF
V: TRBV18; D: TRBD1; size: few; J: TRBJ2-2; DNA: TGTGCCAGCTCACCGGGACAGACGTACACCGGGGAGCTGTTTTTT; CDR3: CASSPGQTYTGELFF
V: TRBV6-6; D: NA; size: NA; J: TRBJ2-1; DNA: TGTGCCAGCACAAGGATCCCCACCTACAATGAGCAGTTCTTC; CDR3: CASTRIPTYNEQFF
V: TRBV30; D: NA; size: NA; J: TRBJ2-1; DNA: TGTGCCTGGAGTTATAAACGGGATGAGCAGTTCTTC; CDR3: CAWSYKRDEQFF
V: TRBV13; D: NA; size: few; J: TRBJ2-5; DNA: TGTGCCAGCAGGGTTCAAAACCTCCGAGAGACCCAGTACTTC; CDR3: CASRVQNLRETQYF
V: TRBV29-1; D: TRBD2; size: NA; J: TRBJ2-1; DNA: TGCAGCGTTGAAGTTTTTAGCGGGGGGGCCTCGTACAATGAGCAGTTCTTC; CDR3: CSVEVFSGGASYNEQFF
V: TRBV29-1; D: TRBD1; size: NA; J: TRBJ2-7; DNA: TGCAGCGTTGGGGACAGGGGTGGCCTGGACGAGCAGTACTTC; CDR3: CSVGDRGGLDEQYF
V: TRBV5-1; D: TRBD1; size: NA; J: TRBJ2-1; DNA: TGCGCCAGCAGCGCTACCGGGACAGTTTACAATGAGCAGTTCTTC; CDR3: CASSATGTVYNEQFF
V: TRBV5-4; D: NA; size: few; J: TRBJ1-2; DNA: TGTGCCAGCAGCGTATCAAGTAAAAACTATGGCTACACCTTC; CDR3: CASSVSSKNYGYTF
V: TRBV9; D: NA; size: few; J: TRBJ2-3; DNA: TGTGCCAGCAGCGTTCGAGGGGACCGAAACACAGATACGCAGTATTTT; CDR3: CASSVRGDRNTDTQYF
V: TRBV7-9; D: TRBD1; size: few; J: TRBJ2-1; DNA: TGTGCCAGCAGCTTTAGGGGGCCCGGGGATGAGCAGTTCTTC; CDR3: CASSFRGPGDEQFF
V: TRBV7-9; D: NA; size: NA; J: TRBJ1-5; DNA: TGTGCCAGCAGCCCCCAGGGCTCCAGGCATAATCAGCCCCAGCATTTT; CDR3: CASSPQGSRHNQPQHF
V: TRBV7-9; D: TRBD1; size: few; J: TRBJ1-5; DNA: TGTGCCAGCAGCTTAGCGCCAGACAGGGACAATCAGCCCCAGCATTTT; CDR3: CASSLAPDRDNQPQHF
V: TRBV7-2; D: TRBD2; size: NA; J: TRBJ2-1; DNA: TGTGCCAGCAGCTTGGGACTAGCGGGAAGTAGAGGTGAGCAGTTCTTC; CDR3: CASSLGLAGSRGEQFF
V: TRBV20-1; D: NA; size: NA; J: TRBJ2-1; DNA: TGCAGTGCTGTGACAAGGGAGCAGTTCTTC; CDR3: CSAVTREQFF
V: TRBV11-2; D: NA; size: few; J: TRBJ2-6; DNA: TGTGCCAGCAGCACACTACCCAAGAGCTCTGGGGCCAACGTCCTGACTTTC; CDR3: CASSTLPKSSGANVLTF
V: TRBV29-1; D: TRBD1; size: NA; J: TRBJ2-7; DNA: TGCAGCGTGGCAGGGGGCACCTACGAGCAGTACTTC; CDR3: CSVAGGTYEQYF
V: TRBV7-2; D: NA; size: few; J: TRBJ2-5; DNA: TGTGCCAGCAGCCCCAGGGGTTCAGAGACCCAGTACTTC; CDR3: CASSPRGSETQYF
V: TRBV29-1; D: NA; size: few; J: TRBJ2-1; DNA: TGCAGCGTAAGCCAGGGATCGGCGGGCAATGAGCAGTTCTTC; CDR3: CSVSQGSAGNEQFF
V: TRBV7-2; D: NA; size: few; J: TRBJ1-5; DNA: TGTGCCAGCAGCCCCCACGGTCAGCCCCAGCATTTT; CDR3: CASSPHGQPQHF
V: TRBV5-6; D: TRBD2; size: few; J: TRBJ2-3; DNA: TGTGCCAGCAGCTTGCTAGCGGGAGTATCGGATACGCAGTATTTT; CDR3: CASSLLAGVSDTQYF
V: TRBV9; D: NA; size: NA; J: TRBJ2-3; DNA: TGTGCCAGCAGCGTAGCTACGGCGGGGGCAGGAGATACGCAGTATTTT; CDR3: CASSVATAGAGDTQYF
V: TRBV7-2; D: TRBD1; size: NA; J: TRBJ1-2; DNA: TGTGCCAGCAGCTTAGAGACAGGGGGCTACACCTTC; CDR3: CASSLETGGYTF
V: TRBV4-3; D: TRBD2; size: NA; J: TRBJ2-5; DNA: TGCGCCAGCAGCCAAGGGACTAGCGGGGACCAAGAGACCCAGTACTTC; CDR3: CASSQGTSGDQETQYF
V: TRBV29-1; D: NA; size: NA; J: TRBJ1-2; DNA: TGCAGCGTTGAAGGAATCCCGAGAACGGGGGATTATAACTATGGCTACACCTTC; CDR3: CSVEGIPRTGDYNYGYTF
V: TRBV30; D: NA; size: few; J: TRBJ2-1; DNA: TGTGCCTGGAGTTTCTTAAACCAGCAGTTCTTC; CDR3: CAWSFLNQQFF
V: TRBV7-8; D: NA; size: few; J: TRBJ2-1; DNA: TGTGCCAGCAGCTACGATCGGTCAGGGTGGCTCTTC; CDR3: CASSYDRSGWLF
V: TRBV7-2; D: NA; size: few; J: TRBJ2-5; DNA: TGTGCCAGCAGCTTCAGTGGCAGCTTCGCGGAGACCCAGTACTTC; CDR3: CASSFSGSFAETQYF
V: TRBV25-1; D: NA; size: few; J: TRBJ2-4; DNA: TGTGCCAGCAGTGAGGGACGACCAAACATTCAGTACTTC; CDR3: CASSEGRPNIQYF
V: TRBV9; D: NA; size: few; J: TRBJ2-1; DNA: TGTGCCAGCAGCCCCGGGGGAAGGGCTCTCGATGAGCAGTTCTTC; CDR3: CASSPGGRALDEQFF
V: TRBV5-1; D: NA; size: NA; J: TRBJ2-3; DNA: TGCGCCAGCAGCTGGGGTGGACGGGCTAGCACAGATACGCAGTATTTT; CDR3: CASSWGGRASTDTQYF